This T cell receptor (beta chain) was profiled in a study of Ad26.COV2.S vaccination and SARS-CoV-2 variants (dated by TCRdb to the early 2020s). Concerning the study at large: Donors in the vaccine arm were drawn from COV1001, a phase I-IIa trial of Ad26.COV2.S in healthy adults that was multicentre, randomized, double-blind and placebo-controlled. The specificity and breadth of SARS-CoV-2-reactive T cell receptors after Ad26.COV2.S vaccination were assessed by TCRbeta repertoire sequencing. Participants in the trial were split at random into five groups of five each, receiving low-dose or high-dose Ad26.COV2.S once or twice, or else placebo on both occasions. Ad26.COV2.S was given intramuscularly at 5x10^10 or 1x10^11 viral particles, as a single shot or as two shots 56 days apart. Investigators did not know the trial group allocation while performing experiments and assessing outcomes. A total of about 30 samples were included in the TCR-sequenced set, comprising around 20 Ad26.COV2.S vaccine recipients, 5 placebo recipients and 8 SARS-CoV-2 convalescent individuals.

From the cysteine up to the phenylalanine, the CDR3 has a length of 13 residues. The only DNA kept is the CDR3, 39 bases in frame from the first base. CDR1 and CDR2 were assigned from the germline V gene as SQVTM and ANQGSEA. At the junction V is shortened by 5 bases and J by 3 bases, with 11 bases in between. This clone was recorded only once. The target of this receptor is not known. No quality values exist for individual bases; no much larger clone is one base distant. The study at large found these results: After vaccination, spike-specific CD8+ and CD4+ T cell responses were reported to show substantial breadth. According to the authors, total T cell responses may have been underestimated by the TCR breadth and depth analyses. Vaccine and placebo recipients had similar non-spike TCR breadth, a finding consistent with the vaccine containing only spike. Spike-specific TCR breadth was higher in Ad26.COV2.S recipients than in placebo recipients (P = 0.0014). Comparing responses between vaccine doses or regimens was not something the study was powered to do.

The immunoSEQ Assay was used to sequence TCRbeta CDR3 regions. After extraction, genomic DNA underwent amplification by bias-controlled multiplex PCR, followed by high-throughput sequencing. In the original analysis: Collapsing and filtering of sequences were performed to quantify the absolute abundance of each unique TCRbeta CDR3 region. Usable DNA was measured by amplifying reference genes present in all nucleated cells, and TCRbeta template counts were normalized to that usable DNA to estimate T cell fraction. Repertoire TCRs were annotated as SARS-CoV-2-specific by exact matching of V gene, CDR3 amino acid sequence and J gene to a known reactive TCR set. The reference SARS-CoV-2 TCR set was obtained from MIRA and was filtered for enrichment in COVID-19-positive ImmuneCODE repertoires, whereby public or cross-reactive TCRs were removed. Using the MIRA antigens, annotated TCRs were further analysed by specific ORF or by position within an ORF. Depth was the summed frequency of annotated unique rearrangements, while breadth was defined as annotated unique rearrangements over total unique productive rearrangements. Two-sided Wilcoxon rank-sum tests were applied when comparing TCR breadth between groups. TCRdb took this table from immuneACCESS and kept in-frame rearrangements with V and J called. Such tables lack part of the clones; where checked against another copy, unresolved V genes explain under half of the gap, and the rest is unexplained. That table gives V, J and clone size, and the DNA gave D and trimming. The sample table shows roughly 320,000 clones, and more than 75% are seen once. The ten top clones hold 3.4% of the sample.

The treatment or condition label of this sample denotes: roughly 19 received Ad26.COV2.S at low or high dose, single or two shots; roughly 5 received placebo; per-sample allocation not given. For vaccine and placebo recipients, the sequenced repertoires came from samples collected on day 63 after the first injection. In Cohort 1b, roughly 26 adults aged 18-55 years were enrolled at a single site in Boston, USA, between 29 July and 7 August 2020. Ad26.COV2.S was a replication-incompetent adenovirus type 26 vector that expressed a prefusion-stabilized SARS-CoV-2 spike protein derived from the original Wuhan strain.

The sequence joins TRBV29-1 to TRBJ2-1; the D element could tentatively be TRBD1 or TRBD2, as 5 bases agree for each. This TCR derives from a person between 18 and 65 years old who received the Ad26.COV2.S COVID-19 vaccine or a placebo. The sequences come from peripheral blood, collected in a trial of Ad26.COV2.S vaccine versus placebo. The DNA sequence is TGCAGCGTTAGTGGGGACCGCTACAATGAGCAGTTCTTC. Translated, it gives CSVSGDRYNEQFF.